Listed below are T cell receptor beta chains from one sample, sequenced in a study of CD8 T cells in ankylosing spondylitis. TCRdb passed the 5' RACE reads through MiXCR, listing each CDR3 protein once. The table has more than 500,000 distinct CDR3 sequences, about 5.4% seen once; the top ten hold around 3.5%. Sequencing was performed on blood, either unsorted or a sorted T cell fraction (not recorded which). The receptors derive from a male donor with ankylosing spondylitis. CDR3s include the opening cysteine and the closing phenylalanine or tryptophan. The order of the fields is D gene, clone size, V gene, J gene, CDR3 protein, CDR3 DNA. D genes are given only for firm matches. Size is omitted from some rows. Given values are once, few, many or a class for expanded clones.

D: NA
size: NA
V: TRBV3-1
J: TRBJ2-6
CDR3: CACTQTLSSSGANVLTF
DNA: TGTGCCTGCACCCAAACTTTGTCAAGCTCTGGGGCCAACGTCCTGACTTTC

D: TRBD2
size: many
V: TRBV7-6
J: TRBJ2-3
CDR3: CASSEGGPNTQYF
DNA: TGTGCCAGCAGTGAGGGAGGGCCGAATACGCAGTATTTT

D: TRBD2
size: many
V: TRBV20-1
J: TRBJ2-3
CDR3: CSARDPSGRIGTDTQYF
DNA: TGCAGTGCTAGAGATCCTAGCGGGAGGATTGGCACAGATACGCAGTATTTT

D: TRBD1
size: many
V: TRBV20-1
J: TRBJ2-3
CDR3: CSASRSTGTGGADTQYF
DNA: TGCAGTGCTAGCCGATCCACCGGGACAGGGGGCGCAGATACGCAGTATTTT

D: NA
size: NA
V: TRBV5-1
J: TRBJ2-1
CDR3: CASSSGRPYNEQFF
DNA: TGCGCCAGCAGTAGTGGGAGACCCTACAATGAGCAGTTCTTC

D: TRBD2
size: many
V: TRBV15
J: TRBJ2-1
CDR3: CATSREAAGAAYNEQFF
DNA: TGTGCCACCAGCAGAGAGGCGGCGGGAGCAGCCTACAATGAGCAGTTCTTC

D: NA
size: many
V: TRBV7-9
J: TRBJ1-1
CDR3: CASSERGLGNEAFF
DNA: TGTGCCAGCAGCGAACGCGGCTTGGGGAATGAAGCTTTCTTT

D: TRBD2
size: NA
V: TRBV14
J: TRBJ2-1
CDR3: CASSHSLAGGYNEQFF
DNA: TGTGCCAGCAGCCATTCACTCGCGGGAGGGTACAATGAGCAGTTCTTC

D: NA
size: many
V: TRBV7-2
J: TRBJ1-1
CDR3: CASSTLTEAFF
DNA: TGTGCCAGCAGCACCCTCACCGAGGCTTTCTTT

D: NA
size: few
V: TRBV4-2
J: TRBJ1-4
CDR3: CASRKSKNSNEKLFF
DNA: TGTGCCAGCAGAAAATCCAAGAACTCTAATGAAAAACTGTTTTTT

D: NA
size: many
V: TRBV7-8
J: TRBJ2-1
CDR3: CASRGGLDGGNEQFF
DNA: TGTGCCAGCAGGGGGGGTTTAGATGGTGGCAATGAGCAGTTCTTC

D: NA
size: many
V: TRBV6-2/TRBV6-3
J: TRBJ2-3
CDR3: CASSYTPSSPAHTDTQYF
DNA: TGTGCCAGCAGTTACACCCCGTCTAGCCCCGCTCACACAGATACGCAGTATTTT

D: NA
size: many
V: TRBV5-1
J: TRBJ2-5
CDR3: CASSFSNSGYKETQYF
DNA: TGCGCCAGCAGCTTTTCGAATTCCGGCTACAAAGAGACCCAGTACTTC